These 28 T cell receptor beta chains share one sample of origin, sequenced in a study of T cells in Graves' hyperthyroidism and ophthalmopathy. RNA transcripts were the template for amplifying TCR beta CDR3 regions. The study used the HTBI primer set for a first-round RT-PCR of the TCR CDR3. TCRdb analysed the multiplex PCR reads with MiXCR anew, one entry per CDR3 protein. The sample consists of approximately 330,000 distinct CDR3 sequences, around 23% of them appearing once. Sequences were obtained from blood. Source of these receptors: a woman in her forties or fifties with Graves' hyperthyroidism.

This clonotype was counted many times. CDR3 loop: CAWSAGTRRGKLFF. CDR3 bases: TGTGCCTGGAGTGCAGGGACGCGCAGGGGGAAGCTGTTTTTT. The chain uses TRBV30 and TRBJ2-2, with 7 bases aligning to TRBD1. CDR1 GTSNPN and CDR2 SVGIG come from the germline V gene (reference sequence). The CDR3 is 14 residues long. V lost 1 base, J lost 12 bases, and 11 bases stayed unmatched. The full variable domain, in which reference TRBV30 and TRBJ2-2 provide the parts outside the CDR3, is SQTIHQWPATLVQPVGSPLSLECTVEGTSNPNLYWYRQAAGRGLQLLFYSVGIGQISSEVPQNLSASRPQDRQFILSSKKLLLSDSGFYLCAWSAGTRRGKLFFGEGSRLTVL.

The chain has TRBV4-2 and TRBJ2-3, with 10 nucleotides matching TRBD2. The CDR3 runs 18 residues. Germline trimming cut 0 bases from V and 3 bases from J; bases unmatched to any gene: 9. Germline values: CDR1 LGHNA, CDR2 YNFKEQ. CDR3 nucleotides: TGTGCCAGCAGCCAAGAGGGACTTCTAGCGGGAGCGACAGATACGCAGTATTTT. This translates into CASSQEGLLAGATDTQYF.

This clonotype occurred a few times. The chain carries TRBV27 and TRBJ2-5; D possibly corresponds to TRBD2 (6 bases). Per the germline V gene, CDR1 is MNHEY and CDR2 is SMNVEV (reference sequence). V lost 5 bases and J 6 bases, leaving 16 bases between the germline ends. CDR3 length equals 14 residues. CDR3 coding DNA: TGTGCCAGCAGTCCAGACAGCGGGTGGAAGACCCAGTACTTC. It encodes CASSPDSGWKTQYF.

This clonotype was seen ten or more times. V and J are TRBV28 and TRBJ2-7; TRBD2 matches 8 bases. Trimming took 7 bases from V and 0 from J; bases not matched to a gene: 8. Germline V gene sequence: CDR1 MDHEN, CDR2 SYDVKM. The CDR3 covers 15 residues. CDR3 protein: CASNGGGINSYEQYF. CDR3 in DNA: TGTGCCAGCAATGGCGGGGGGATTAACTCCTACGAGCAGTACTTC. Supplemented by reference TRBV28 and TRBJ2-7, the full variable domain reads DVKVTQSSRYLVKRTGEKVFLECVQDMDHENMFWYRQDPGLGLRLIYFSYDVKMKEKGDIPEGYSVSREKKERFSLILESASTNQTSMYLCASNGGGINSYEQYFGPGTRLTVT.

This clonotype was picked up one time. The chain links TRBV3-1 to TRBJ2-3; 8 nucleotides line up with TRBD2. This CDR3 contains 15 residues. CDR1 is LGHDT and CDR2 is YNNKEL in the germline V gene (reference sequence). After removal of 6 bases from V and 6 bases from J, the junction contained 11 bases not matched to a gene. CDR3 bases: TGTGCCAGCAGTCTCTCCGGGGGGGCCGAGGATACGCAGTATTTT. This sequence encodes CASSLSGGAEDTQYF.

At least ten counts were recorded for this clonotype. This sequence joins TRBV20-1 and TRBJ2-2; TRBD1 matches at 7 bases. Germline CDR1 reads DFQATT; CDR2 reads SNEGSKA (reference sequence). The CDR3 sequence is 14 residues long. V shed 5 bases, J shed 0 bases, and the junction held 3 bases outside the gene matches. The CDR3 protein is CSARQGANTGELFF. DNA of the CDR3: TGCAGTGCTCGGCAGGGGGCGAACACCGGGGAGCTGTTTTTT.

The sample holds a few counts of this clonotype. A much larger clone is a single base away; this may be a read error. This rearrangement joins TRBV6-5 to TRBJ1-2; no reliable D call. Germline CDR1 and CDR2: MNHEY and SVGAGI. This CDR3 is built from 11 residues. Trimming took off 2 bases at V and 4 bases at J, with 2 bases between the two ends. The chain's CDR3 is CASSYGYGYTF. CDR3 in DNA: TGTGCCAGCAGTTACGGCTATGGCTACACCTTC.

Details on this clonotype: This clone may be a read error of a much larger clone one base away. The chain links TRBV20-1 to TRBJ1-3, with D possibly being TRBD1 (5 bases). Between the trimmed V and J ends, which lost 6 bases and 2 bases, there was a span of 20 bases. In germline, CDR1 is DFQATT, CDR2 SNEGSKA (reference sequence). CDR3 length: 16 amino acids. CDR3 DNA: TGCAGTGCCTTAAGGGACGGTATTAGCCCTGGAAACACCATATATTTT. It translates to CSALRDGISPGNTIYF.

This clonotype was detected only a few times. The rearrangement uses TRBV18 and TRBJ2-7; 11 nucleotides agree with TRBD2. Germline V gene data show CDR1 as KGHSH and CDR2 as LQKENI. V was clipped by 2 bases and J by 3 bases; unmatched bases: 3. The CDR3 has 15 residues. The CDR3 sequence: CASSPSTSGGYEQYF. CDR3 coding DNA: TGTGCCAGCTCACCAAGTACTAGCGGGGGCTACGAGCAGTACTTC.

This clonotype was observed at least ten times. The chain has TRBV28 and TRBJ2-4, with TRBD1 matching 10 bases. The CDR3 sequence is 16 residues long. With 3 bases clipped from V and 2 bases from J, the junction kept 4 bases outside the gene matches. The germline V gene encodes CDR1 MDHEN and CDR2 SYDVKM. CDR3 DNA: TGTGCCAGCAGTTTCGACAGGGGGCGGACCAAAAACATTCAGTACTTC. It codes for CASSFDRGRTKNIQYF.

The table lists this clonotype with many counts. The chain has TRBV28 and TRBJ2-7, with D perhaps TRBD1 or TRBD2 (6 bases each). CDR1 MDHEN and CDR2 SYDVKM come from the germline V gene. Trimming stripped 5 bases from V and 3 bases from J, with 20 bases between. The CDR3 length is 16 residues. CDR3 sequence: CASSKGGGISNYEQYF. The DNA of the CDR3 is TGTGCCAGCAGTAAGGGGGGCGGGATTTCCAACTACGAGCAGTACTTC.

This clonotype has a count of ten or more. The V gene is TRBV10-3, the J gene TRBJ1-1; D possibly corresponds to TRBD1 (6 bases). The CDR3 has 13 residues. From germline, CDR1 is ENHRY and CDR2 SYGVKD. The V end lost 6 bases, the J end lost 5 bases, and 13 bases lay between the germline ends. The CDR3 region is CAIRAGVGTEAFF. The DNA of the CDR3 is TGTGCCATCAGAGCAGGGGTTGGTACTGAAGCTTTCTTT.

This clonotype was detected a few times. The chain combines TRBV7-9 with TRBJ2-7, with D uncertain. The CDR3 has 11 amino acids. Germline CDR1 and CDR2: SEHNR and FQNEAQ (reference sequence). V was clipped by 6 bases and J by 3 bases, with 6 bases between them. The CDR3 protein is CASRLNYEQYF. CDR3 nucleotide sequence: TGTGCCAGCAGACTAAACTACGAGCAGTACTTC.

Worth noting for this clonotype: Mismatch with germline at one junction end may stem from a read error. This chain links TRBV12-3 or TRBV12-4 with TRBJ1-1, with TRBD1 matching 7 bases. The CDR3 has 14 residues. CDR3 bases: TGTGCCAGTACCCTGCTTTTAGGGGGCACTGAAGCTCTCTTT. Amino acids: CASTLLLGGTEALF.

The sample holds many counts of this clonotype. This chain connects TRBV18 to TRBJ1-1; 12 bases are shared with TRBD1. Trimming removed 3 bases from V and 1 base from J; junction bases left unmatched: 3. CDR1 is KGHSH and CDR2 is LQKENI in the germline V gene. CDR3 length: 16 residues. In DNA, the CDR3 is TGTGCCAGCTCACCCGGGACAGGGGGCAGGAACACTGAAGCTTTCTTT. Its translation is CASSPGTGGRNTEAFF.

A few counts support this clonotype. This sequence joins TRBV6-1 and TRBJ2-3; 11 positions agree with TRBD2. The germline gives CDR1 MNHNS, CDR2 SASEGT. The length of the CDR3 is 15 residues. J was trimmed by 5 bases and V by 6 bases; bases with no gene match: 7. CDR3 sequence: CASRAGTSGQDTQYF. In nucleotides, the CDR3 is TGTGCCAGCAGAGCCGGGACTAGCGGACAAGATACGCAGTATTTT.

Concerning this clonotype: This sequence may be a read error, since a much larger clone differs from it by one base. This sequence joins TRBV30 and TRBJ2-5, with TRBD2 identical over 12 bases. The CDR3 totals 17 residues. Germline CDR1 is GTSNPN and CDR2 is SVGIG (reference sequence). V gave up 4 bases and J gave up 2 bases; unmatched junction bases: 11. The CDR3 is CAWNHSRTSGIQETQYF. The CDR3 DNA sequence: TGTGCCTGGAATCACTCCCGGACTAGCGGGATTCAAGAGACCCAGTACTTC. Using reference TRBV30 and TRBJ2-5 for the parts outside the CDR3, the full variable domain is SQTIHQWPATLVQPVGSPLSLECTVEGTSNPNLYWYRQAAGRGLQLLFYSVGIGQISSEVPQNLSASRPQDRQFILSSKKLLLSDSGFYLCAWNHSRTSGIQETQYFGPGTRLLVL.

A remark on this clonotype: Sequence at one end of the junction differs from germline and may be a read error. The gene calls are TRBV5-1 and TRBJ1-1; 10 nucleotides align to TRBD1. The CDR3 has 18 amino acids. Germline loops: CDR1 SGHRS, CDR2 YFSETQ. The CDR3 region is CASSPIRQGALRDTEAFF. The CDR3 DNA sequence: TGTGCCAGCAGTCCTATCCGACAGGGGGCTTTGAGGGACACTGAAGCTTTCTTT.

This clonotype was recorded at least ten times. The chain has TRBV2 and TRBJ2-1; TRBD1 matches 7 bases. This CDR3 is built from 16 residues. The V segment lost 5 bases and the J segment 0 bases; nucleotides outside the gene matches: 7. Germline CDR1 SNHLY, CDR2 FYNNEI. The CDR3 sequence is CASSPRQGSSYNEQFF. The DNA for the CDR3 is TGTGCCAGCAGTCCTCGACAGGGTAGCTCCTACAATGAGCAGTTCTTC.

The chain has TRBV5-8 and TRBJ2-7; 7 nucleotides match TRBD1. V shed 9 bases, J shed 1 base, and the junction held 7 bases outside the gene matches. This CDR3 contains 13 residues. Germline CDR1 is SGHTS and CDR2 is YDEGEE. The CDR3 here is CATWDSISYEQYF. In DNA form, the CDR3 reads TGTGCCACCTGGGACAGTATATCCTACGAGCAGTACTTC.

This rearrangement joins TRBV2 to TRBJ2-5, with D possibly being TRBD2 (5 bases). The CDR3 is made up of 15 amino acids. V was shortened by 4 bases and J by 3 bases, with 15 bases between the two germline ends. Germline V lookup: CDR1 SNHLY, CDR2 FYNNEI. The DNA for the CDR3 is TGTGCCAGCAGTGTACTGGGGAGCGCCAAAGAGACCCAGTACTTC. As protein: CASSVLGSAKETQYF.

This clonotype was detected many times. The chain recombines TRBV29-1 with TRBJ2-1; TRBD1 or TRBD2 may be the D gene (5 bases each). From germline, CDR1 is SQVTM and CDR2 ANQGSEA. V was clipped by 7 bases and J by 1 base, with 11 bases between them. This CDR3 spans 13 amino acids. The CDR3 loop is CSASGRSYNEQFF. CDR3 coding DNA: TGCAGCGCCTCAGGGAGATCCTACAATGAGCAGTTCTTC.

Notes on this clonotype: Its ends do not fully match the called genes, so a read error is possible. J is TRBJ2-5 and V is TRBV5-1, with 9 nucleotides matching TRBD1. Germline loops: CDR1 SGHRS, CDR2 YFSETQ. This CDR3 region has 16 residues. DNA for the CDR3: TGTGCCAGCAGCTTGGTGGGGGGACAGGGAGGCGAGACCCAGTACTTC. Translated: CASSLVGGQGGETQYF.

The sample holds one count of this clonotype. V is TRBV11-2 and J is TRBJ2-1; 8 positions match TRBD1. Germline V lookup: CDR1 SGHAT, CDR2 FQNNGV. Trimming at V came to 1 base and at J to 0 bases, leaving 5 bases not matched to a gene. This CDR3 is built from 17 residues. The CDR3 sequence: CASSLAGQASSYNEQFF. The CDR3 DNA sequence: TGTGCCAGCAGCTTAGCGGGACAGGCGAGCTCCTACAATGAGCAGTTCTTC.

This clonotype was counted ten times or more. J is TRBJ2-3 and V is TRBV6-6, with TRBD1 matching over 7 bases. V lost 2 bases and J lost 3; bases outside the gene matches: 5. The CDR3 is made up of 15 amino acids. Germline CDR1 and CDR2: MNHNY and SVGAGI (reference sequence). The CDR3 spells CASSYGDRATDTQYF. In DNA form, the CDR3 reads TGTGCCAGCAGTTACGGCGACAGGGCAACAGATACGCAGTATTTT.

V is TRBV11-2 and J is TRBJ2-7, with 12 bases fitting TRBD2. With V trimmed by 6 bases and J by 3 bases, 21 bases remained unmatched. Germline CDR1 SGHAT, CDR2 FQNNGV. There are 20 residues in the CDR3. The DNA of the CDR3 is TGTGCCAGCAGTAACCCGAGGATGACTAGCGGGGGCACCCCGCACTACGAGCAGTACTTC. It specifies CASSNPRMTSGGTPHYEQYF.

The V and J genes are TRBV27 and TRBJ1-1; D might be TRBD1 (6 bases). The CDR3 sequence is 11 residues long. The germline V gene encodes CDR1 MNHEY and CDR2 SMNVEV (reference sequence). V was cut by 5 bases and J by 12 bases, with 13 bases left in between. CDR3 loop: CASSIGQRTFF. CDR3 DNA sequence: TGTGCCAGCAGTATCGGACAGCGAACTTTCTTT.

This clonotype has only a few counts. CDR3 coding DNA: TGTGCCAGCAGTTCCCCGCTGGGGGACTCCTACAATGAGCAGTTCTTC. It codes for CASSSPLGDSYNEQFF. V and J are TRBV12-3 or TRBV12-4 and TRBJ2-1; TRBD1 or TRBD2 may be the D gene (5 bases each). The CDR3 is 16 amino acids. Trimming removed 4 bases at V and 0 bases at J, with 13 bases between.